The TCR beta chain under discussion was sequenced for a study of blood T cell repertoires in COVID-19. As processed by the authors: Reference gene primer amplification gave estimated nucleated cell counts. The data were produced by immunoSEQ multiplex PCR, yet TCRdb's version contains in-frame clones alone and is incomplete. For V, J and clone size, that table is used; D and trimming come from the DNA. The sample has about 400,000 clones, 70% to 90% seen once. V was shortened by 2 bases and J by 0 bases, with 9 bases between the two germline ends. Germline CDR1 is SGHDT and CDR2 is YYEEEE. This CDR3 contains 15 residues.

V usage is TRBV5-6 and J usage is TRBJ1-5; no clear D gene. The source material was peripheral blood. The receptor was isolated from a human donor in a cohort sampled during active COVID-19. The CDR3 DNA follows: TGTGCCAGCAGCTTCTCCCCCAGTAGCAATCAGCCCCAGCATTTT. Its translation is CASSFSPSSNQPQHF.